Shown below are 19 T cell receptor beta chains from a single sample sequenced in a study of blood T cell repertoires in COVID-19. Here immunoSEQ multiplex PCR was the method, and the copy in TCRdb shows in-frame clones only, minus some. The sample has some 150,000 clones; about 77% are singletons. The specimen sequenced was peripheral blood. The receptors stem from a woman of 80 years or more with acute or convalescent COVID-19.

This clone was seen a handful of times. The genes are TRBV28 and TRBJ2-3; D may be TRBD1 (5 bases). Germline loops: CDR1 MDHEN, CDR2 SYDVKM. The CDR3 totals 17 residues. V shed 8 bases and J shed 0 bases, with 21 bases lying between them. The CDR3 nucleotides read TGTGCCAGCTCCTCGTACAGGATAACCGCTAGCACAGATACGCAGTATTTT. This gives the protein CASSSYRITASTDTQYF.

CDR3 nucleotide sequence: TGTGCCAGCAGCACGGGACAGGGCTACACTGAAGCTTTCTTT. Protein product: CASSTGQGYTEAFF. V is TRBV5-4 and J is TRBJ1-1, with 9 bases identical to TRBD1. The CDR3 has 14 amino acids. Germline CDR1 SGHNT, CDR2 YYREEE (reference sequence). V was pared by 4 bases and J by 3 bases, with 4 bases of the junction left unmatched.

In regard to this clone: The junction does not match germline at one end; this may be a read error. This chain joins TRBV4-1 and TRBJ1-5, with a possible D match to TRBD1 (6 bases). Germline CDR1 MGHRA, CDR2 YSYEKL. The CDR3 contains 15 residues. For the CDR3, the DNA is TGCGCCCGCAGCCGGGTCTCAGGGGCGGGTCAGCCCCAGCATTTT. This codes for CARSRVSGAGQPQHF.

The CDR3 is CASSFDSLSGANVLTF. The CDR3 DNA is TGTGCCAGCAGCTTTGACAGCCTCTCTGGGGCCAACGTCCTGACTTTC. This chain uses TRBV11-2 with TRBJ2-6; TRBD1 is a possible D gene (5 bases). Germline lookup yields CDR1 SGHAT and CDR2 FQNNGV. This CDR3 contains 16 residues. Trimming pared 3 bases from V and 0 bases from J, leaving 9 bases between.

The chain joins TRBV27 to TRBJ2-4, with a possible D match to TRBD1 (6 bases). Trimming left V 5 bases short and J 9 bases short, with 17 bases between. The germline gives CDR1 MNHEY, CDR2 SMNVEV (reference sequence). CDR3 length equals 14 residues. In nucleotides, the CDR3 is TGTGCCAGCAGTCCATCCTACAGGGACGGCATTCAGTACTTC. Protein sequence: CASSPSYRDGIQYF.

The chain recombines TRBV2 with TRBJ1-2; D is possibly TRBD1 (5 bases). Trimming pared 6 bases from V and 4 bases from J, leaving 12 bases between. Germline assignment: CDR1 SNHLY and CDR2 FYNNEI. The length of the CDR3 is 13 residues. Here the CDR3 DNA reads TGTGCCAGCAGACAGGATATCTCCTATGGCTACACCTTC. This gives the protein CASRQDISYGYTF.

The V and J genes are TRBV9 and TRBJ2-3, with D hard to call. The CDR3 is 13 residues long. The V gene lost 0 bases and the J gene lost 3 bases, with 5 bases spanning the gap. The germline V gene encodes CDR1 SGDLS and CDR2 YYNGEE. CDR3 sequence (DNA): TGTGCCAGCAGCGTAGCCGGGACAGATACGCAGTATTTT. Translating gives CASSVAGTDTQYF.

CDR3: CASSTQGQGNYEQYF. CDR3 in DNA: TGCGCCAGCAGCACTCAGGGACAGGGGAACTACGAGCAGTACTTC. The chain links TRBV5-1 to TRBJ2-7; 10 bases are a match to TRBD1. This CDR3 has 15 amino acids. From germline, CDR1 is SGHRS and CDR2 YFSETQ. Trimming cost V 4 bases and J 3 bases; bases outside gene matches: 7. The whole variable domain, filled in from reference TRBV5-1 and TRBJ2-7, reads KAGVTQTPRYLIKTRGQQVTLSCSPISGHRSVSWYQQTPGQGLQFLFEYFSETQRNKGNFPGRFSGRQFSNSRSEMNVSTLELGDSALYLCASSTQGQGNYEQYFGPGTRLTVT.

In DNA, the CDR3 is TGTGCCAGCAGCCCAGCGGGGGGGGTCGAAAAACTGTTTTTT. Protein sequence: CASSPAGGVEKLFF. This chain joins TRBV3-1 (or the pseudogene TRBV3-2) and TRBJ1-4; D might be TRBD1 (5 bases). CDR3 length: 14 amino acids. V was trimmed by 4 bases and J by 8 bases, leaving 14 bases between them. Germline V gene lookup returns CDR1 LGHDT and CDR2 YNNKEL (reference sequence).

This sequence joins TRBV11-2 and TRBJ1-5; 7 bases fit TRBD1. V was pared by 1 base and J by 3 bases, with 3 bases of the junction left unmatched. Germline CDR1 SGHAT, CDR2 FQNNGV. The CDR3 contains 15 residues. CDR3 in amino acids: CASSLGQGNNQPQHF. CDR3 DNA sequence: TGTGCCAGCAGCTTAGGACAGGGAAACAATCAGCCCCAGCATTTT.

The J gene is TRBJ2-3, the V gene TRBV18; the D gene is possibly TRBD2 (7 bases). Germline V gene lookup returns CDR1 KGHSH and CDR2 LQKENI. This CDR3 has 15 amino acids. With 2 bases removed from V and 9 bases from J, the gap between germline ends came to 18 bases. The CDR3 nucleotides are TGTGCCAGCTCACCAAGGGACTACCTAACAGGGACGCAGTATTTT. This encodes CASSPRDYLTGTQYF.

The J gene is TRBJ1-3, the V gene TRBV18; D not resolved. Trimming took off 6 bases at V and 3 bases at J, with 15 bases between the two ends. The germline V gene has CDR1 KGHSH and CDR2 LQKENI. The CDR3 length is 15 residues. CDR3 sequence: CASSPVGVRGNTIYF. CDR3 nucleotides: TGTGCCAGCTCCCCGGTCGGGGTCCGTGGAAACACCATATATTTT.

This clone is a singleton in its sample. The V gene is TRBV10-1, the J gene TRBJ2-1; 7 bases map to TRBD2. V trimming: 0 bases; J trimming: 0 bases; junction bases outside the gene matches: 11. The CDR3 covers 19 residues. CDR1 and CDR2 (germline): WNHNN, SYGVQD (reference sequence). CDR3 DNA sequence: TGCGCCAGCAGTGAGTCTCTTATCCAGCGGGAACTCTCCTACAATGAGCAGTTCTTC. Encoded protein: CASSESLIQRELSYNEQFF.

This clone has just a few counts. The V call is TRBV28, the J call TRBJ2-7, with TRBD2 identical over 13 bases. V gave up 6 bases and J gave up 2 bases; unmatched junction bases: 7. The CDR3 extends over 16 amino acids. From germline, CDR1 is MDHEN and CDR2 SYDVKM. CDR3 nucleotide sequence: TGTGCCAGCAGCCCTACTAGCGGGAGGGCCGCCTACGAGCAGTACTTC. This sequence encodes CASSPTSGRAAYEQYF.

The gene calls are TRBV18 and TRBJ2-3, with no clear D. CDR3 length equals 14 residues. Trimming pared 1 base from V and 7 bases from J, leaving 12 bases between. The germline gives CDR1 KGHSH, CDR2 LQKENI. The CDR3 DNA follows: TGTGCCAGCTCACCACGGGCAACGCGAAATACGCAGTATTTT. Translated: CASSPRATRNTQYF.

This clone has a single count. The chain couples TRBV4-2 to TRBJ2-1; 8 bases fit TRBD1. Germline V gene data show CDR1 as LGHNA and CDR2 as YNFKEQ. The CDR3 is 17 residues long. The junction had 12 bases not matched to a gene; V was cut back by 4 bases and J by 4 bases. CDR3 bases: TGTGCCAGCAGCCCCCACAGGGACAGGTTCCTATACAATGAGCAGTTCTTC. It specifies CASSPHRDRFLYNEQFF.

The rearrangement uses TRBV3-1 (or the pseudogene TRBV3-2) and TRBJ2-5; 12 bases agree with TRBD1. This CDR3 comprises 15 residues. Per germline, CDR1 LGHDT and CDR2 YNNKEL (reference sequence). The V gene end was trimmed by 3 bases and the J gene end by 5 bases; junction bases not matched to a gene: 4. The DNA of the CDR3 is TGTGCCAGCAGCCAGGGACAGGGGGCATATGAGACCCAGTACTTC. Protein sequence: CASSQGQGAYETQYF.

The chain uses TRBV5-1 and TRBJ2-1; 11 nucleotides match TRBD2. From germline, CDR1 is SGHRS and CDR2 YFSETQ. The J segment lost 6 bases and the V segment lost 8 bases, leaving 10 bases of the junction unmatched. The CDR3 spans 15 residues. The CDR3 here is CASQVGTSGSNEQFF. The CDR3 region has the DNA TGCGCCAGTCAGGTGGGGACTAGCGGCTCCAATGAGCAGTTCTTC.

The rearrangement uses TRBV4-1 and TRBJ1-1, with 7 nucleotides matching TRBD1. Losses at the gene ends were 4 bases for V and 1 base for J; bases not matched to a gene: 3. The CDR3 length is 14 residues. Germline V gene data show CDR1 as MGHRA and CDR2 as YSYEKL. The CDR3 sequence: CASSRRQGNTEAFF. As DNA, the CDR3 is TGCGCCAGCAGCCGGAGACAGGGGAACACTGAAGCTTTCTTT.